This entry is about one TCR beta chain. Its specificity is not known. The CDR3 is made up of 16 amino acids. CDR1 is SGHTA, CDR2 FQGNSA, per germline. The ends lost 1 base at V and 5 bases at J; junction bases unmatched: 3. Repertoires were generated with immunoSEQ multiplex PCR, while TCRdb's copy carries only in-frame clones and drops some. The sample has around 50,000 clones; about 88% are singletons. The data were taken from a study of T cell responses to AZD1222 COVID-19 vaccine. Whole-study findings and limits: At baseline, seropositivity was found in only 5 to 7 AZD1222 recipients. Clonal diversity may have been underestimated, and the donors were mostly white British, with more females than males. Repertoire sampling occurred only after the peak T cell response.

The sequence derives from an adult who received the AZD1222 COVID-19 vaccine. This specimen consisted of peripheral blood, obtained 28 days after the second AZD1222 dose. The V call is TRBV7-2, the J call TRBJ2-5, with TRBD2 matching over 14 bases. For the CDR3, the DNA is TGTGCCAGCAGCTTAGGACTAGCGGGAGGGGGGGAGACCCAGTACTTC. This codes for CASSLGLAGGGETQYF.